The 13 T cell receptor beta chains below come from one sample, sequenced in a study of CD8 T cells in ankylosing spondylitis. One entry per CDR3 protein results from TCRdb running MiXCR on the 5' RACE reads. Of 200,000 or so distinct CDR3 sequences listed, approximately 18% are singletons. Sequenced sample: blood, either unsorted or a sorted T cell fraction (not recorded which). The receptors derive from a male donor aged 10-30 years with ankylosing spondylitis or in good health (not recorded which).

The genes are TRBV3-1 and TRBJ2-1; the D gene could be TRBD1 or TRBD2 (6 bases each). The CDR3 is 13 residues long. Germline CDR1 reads LGHDT; CDR2 reads YNNKEL (reference sequence). Trimming pared 0 bases from V and 10 bases from J, leaving 10 bases between. Here the CDR3 reads CASSQERGVEQFF. For the CDR3, the DNA is TGTGCCAGCAGCCAAGAGAGGGGGGTGGAGCAGTTCTTC.

This clonotype was recorded many times. J is TRBJ1-1 and V is TRBV2, with no clear D. Trimming shortened V by 4 bases and J by 7 bases, and 13 bases separated the two germline ends. Germline V lookup: CDR1 SNHLY, CDR2 FYNNEI. The CDR3 runs to 13 residues. Written as DNA, the CDR3 is TGTGCCAGCAGTGGGATCAATGGGATTGAAGCTTTCTTT. Amino acids: CASSGINGIEAFF.

This clonotype was picked up many times. This sequence joins TRBV28 and TRBJ2-7; tentatively, D is TRBD2 (6 bases). Trimming took 7 bases from V and 2 from J, leaving 12 bases between them. Per the germline V gene, CDR1 is MDHEN and CDR2 is SYDVKM. The CDR3 is made up of 13 amino acids. Here the CDR3 DNA reads TGTGCCAGCATTCAGGGAGGCGCCTACGAGCAGTACTTC. Translation: CASIQGGAYEQYF.

V usage is TRBV27 and J usage is TRBJ1-1; D might be TRBD1 (6 bases). The V end lost 4 bases, the J end lost 4 bases, and 10 bases lay between the germline ends. CDR3 size: 13 residues. CDR1 is MNHEY and CDR2 is SMNVEV in the germline V gene (reference sequence). CDR3 sequence reads: CASSWGRVTEAFF. The CDR3, as DNA: TGTGCCAGCAGTTGGGGGCGCGTCACTGAAGCTTTCTTT.

This chain links TRBV12-3 or TRBV12-4 with TRBJ2-1; 9 bases are shared with TRBD2. The CDR3 covers 14 residues. Germline trimming cut 7 bases from V and 5 bases from J; bases unmatched to any gene: 6. The CDR3 region has the DNA TGTGCCAGCACGGGCGGGAGGGCCAACAATGAGCAGTTCTTC. It encodes CASTGGRANNEQFF.

This clonotype was recorded many times. The chain has TRBV5-1 and TRBJ2-7, with 8 bases fitting TRBD2. The CDR3 is 15 residues long. Germline V lookup: CDR1 SGHRS, CDR2 YFSETQ. Germline trimming cut 1 base from V and 4 bases from J; bases unmatched to any gene: 7. The CDR3 sequence is CASSLMNGRAYEQYF. The CDR3 DNA reads as TGCGCCAGCAGCTTGATGAACGGGAGGGCTTACGAGCAGTACTTC.

This clonotype was seen at least ten times. This sequence joins TRBV12-3 or TRBV12-4 and TRBJ1-2, with 7 bases matching TRBD1. V dropped 5 bases and J dropped 8; count of bases not matched to a gene: 23. This CDR3 region has 18 residues. The CDR3: CASSTGQVWGTQGKGYTF. The CDR3 nucleotides are TGTGCCAGCAGTACCGGACAGGTCTGGGGGACACAAGGAAAGGGCTACACCTTC.

This clonotype was recorded at least ten times. The gene calls are TRBV10-3 and TRBJ2-3, with 8 bases identical to TRBD2. This CDR3 has 14 residues. CDR1 and CDR2 (germline): ENHRY, SYGVKD. V shed 5 bases, J shed 3 bases, and the junction held 4 bases outside the gene matches. CDR3 nucleotides: TGTGCCATCAGTACTAGCGGTCTAACAGATACGCAGTATTTT. Protein: CAISTSGLTDTQYF.

The table lists this clonotype with many counts. This chain uses TRBV4-2 with TRBJ2-1; D possibly corresponds to TRBD2 (5 bases). V was clipped by 0 bases and J by 7 bases, with 16 bases between them. The germline V gene encodes CDR1 LGHNA and CDR2 YNFKEQ. The CDR3 runs to 16 residues. The CDR3 sequence: CASSQEKGSGWNEQFF. The CDR3 DNA reads as TGTGCCAGCAGCCAAGAAAAAGGGAGTGGATGGAATGAGCAGTTCTTC.

This clonotype was observed many times. The junction does not match germline at one end; this may be a read error. J is TRBJ1-2 and V is TRBV29-1; 12 positions agree with TRBD1. CDR3 length: 13 residues. The germline V gene encodes CDR1 SQVTM and CDR2 ANQGSEA. CDR3 residues: CSVEDGTGGGYTF. CDR3 in DNA: TGCAGCGTCGAAGACGGGACAGGGGGCGGCTACACCTTC.

This clonotype was counted many times. V usage is TRBV7-9 and J usage is TRBJ2-7; D is ambiguous. Germline assignment: CDR1 SEHNR and CDR2 FQNEAQ (reference sequence). V lost 5 bases and J 5 bases, leaving 13 bases between the germline ends. The CDR3 is 13 amino acids. CDR3 nucleotide sequence: TGTGCCAGCAGCGGACCCCTTTCGGACGAGCAGTACGTC. This translates into CASSGPLSDEQYV.

In its sample, this clonotype was seen many times. The CDR3 region is CASSYGDGTQYF. The CDR3, as DNA: TGTGCCAGCAGTTACGGGGACGGTACGCAGTATTTT. The chain links TRBV6-6 to TRBJ2-3, with D perhaps assigned TRBD1 or TRBD2 (5 bases each). CDR1 and CDR2 (germline): MNHNY, SVGAGI (reference sequence). The CDR3 runs 12 residues. V lost 2 bases and J 8 bases, leaving 8 bases between the germline ends.

This clonotype was counted ten times or more. The V gene is TRBV4-1, the J gene TRBJ2-1, with 7 bases that match TRBD2. Germline loops: CDR1 MGHRA, CDR2 YSYEKL. The J segment lost 2 bases and the V segment lost 3 bases, leaving 10 bases of the junction unmatched. This CDR3 comprises 17 residues. CDR3 region: CASSQELVAGAYNEQFF. CDR3 nucleotides: TGCGCCAGCAGCCAGGAACTCGTAGCGGGTGCCTACAATGAGCAGTTCTTC.